The entry below describes one T cell receptor (beta chain). Its target is unknown. PCR involved 60 Vbeta and 13 Jbeta primers. Sequenced by immunoSEQ multiplex PCR; TCRdb stores in-frame clones only, minus some. The sample shows around 140,000 clones, around four fifths of them seen only once. The data originate from a study of cytomegalovirus exposure and HLA in healthy donors. Regarding the study as a whole: It was confirmed in vitro that three of the CMV-associated chains were specific for CMV antigens.

The sequencing input was PBMCs. This TCR came from a woman between 45 and 65 years old in good health and CMV-seropositive.

The CDR3 bases are TGTGCCATCACCGAGGACTCAGCCTACGAGCAGTACTTC. Translation gives CAITEDSAYEQYF. V and J are TRBV10-3 and TRBJ2-7, with a tentative D call TRBD2 (5 bases). The V and J ends lost 7 bases and 2 bases respectively, with 12 bases between them. The length of the CDR3 is 13 residues. CDR1 ENHRY and CDR2 SYGVKD come from the germline V gene.